This entry concerns a single TCR beta chain. Its antigen is undetermined. Libraries were prepared by immunoSEQ multiplex PCR; TCRdb keeps only in-frame clonotypes and omits some of them. Among around 7,300 clones listed, 75% to 80% were seen once. Tumor samples were obtained before definitive surgery or chemotherapy. The germline CDR1 and CDR2 sequences are SGHRS and YFSETQ. CDR3 size: 18 residues. These data belong to a study of high-grade serous ovarian cancer treatment subgroups. For the study at large: On average, approximately 15,000 reads and about 6,800 unique TCR beta rearrangements were obtained per sample.

Study outcomes and limitations: Higher neoantigen levels went with greater TCR clonal relatedness. Bulk tumor TCR sequencing gave no spatial information.

The sequenced sample was tumor tissue. The chain employs TRBV5-1 and TRBJ2-5, with 8 positions matching TRBD2. The tail of the sequence fits TRBJ2-7 better, so the J call may be wrong. The receptor was derived from a human donor with high-grade serous ovarian cancer. The CDR3 protein is CASRVYGGRAGASYEQYF. CDR3 nucleotides: TGCGCCAGCAGGGTGTACGGGGGGCGAGCGGGGGCTTCCTACGAGCAGTACTTC.